This T cell receptor (beta chain) is from a study of CD8 T cells in Susac syndrome (dated by TCRdb to between 2019 and 2020). Regarding the research as a whole: Whether CD8+ T cell activation and differentiation in Susac syndrome was antigen driven was tested using repertoire sequencing. The clonality of the CD8+ T cell repertoire was compared across over 10 healthy donors, about 14 Susac syndrome patients and under 17 multiple sclerosis patients. Findings and caveats that apply to the study as a whole: The study acknowledged that relatively few individuals were included in the TCR sequencing and HLA analysis.

On this clonotype itself: Its cognate antigen has yet to be identified. No much larger clone exists at a distance of one base, and base qualities are not known.

RNA was extracted using the RNeasy kit, and about 0.45 to 1 ug of the RNA was reverse transcribed with random hexamers. The immunoSEQ multiplex PCR assay, which covers 54 Vbeta and 13 Jbeta segments, was used to amplify TCR beta CDR3 regions. PCR amplification bias was corrected using a synthetic template baseline for primer optimization and computational correction. As for the original processing: Reads were assigned to V, D and J genes according to IMGT and analyzed in immunoSEQ Analyzer, with only productive sequences retained. Clonality was calculated as one minus the Shannon entropy normalized by log2 of the number of productive unique sequences. Public and private clones were assessed among the 100 most prevalent clones of each patient and control. Clones were defined as Susac-specific if absent from the healthy and MS cohorts, from under 1,200 published viral clones and from other ImmuneACCESS disease sequences. TCRdb cleaned the public reads at Q25 with fastp, built clones with MiXCR and kept in-frame beta chains. Duplicate CDR3 protein sequences are folded into a single record with the most common DNA and genes. TCRdb's processing, not the authors', yielded these V and J calls. The sample table lists fewer than 150,000 distinct CDR3 sequences, 94% of them with a count of one. The ten largest clonotypes hold approximately 0.3% of the sample.

Measured from the cysteine to the phenylalanine, the CDR3 is 15 residues long. Only CDR3 DNA remains: 45 bases, in frame from the first base. V and J lose 5 bases and 2 bases, and a span of 14 bases separates them. Peripheral blood CD8+ and CD4+ T cells from healthy donors, Susac syndrome patients and multiple sclerosis patients were profiled using high-throughput TCR beta sequencing. The healthy donors served as controls matched for age and sex. Bulk CD8+ and CD4+ T cells were purified by magnetic negative isolation, whereas CD8+ TEMRA cells were enriched by FACS. Blood was drawn into EDTA tubes, processed within 24 hours, and PBMCs were isolated by density gradient centrifugation. PBMCs destined for TCR sequencing were cryopreserved in liquid nitrogen and later thawed in a 37 °C water bath. Purity of sorted or isolated CD4+, CD8+ and CD8+ TEMRA cells was at least 90%.

The chain joins TRBV12-3 or TRBV12-4 to TRBJ2-3; the D gene could be either TRBD1 or TRBD2, each agreeing at 5 bases. The sequence was obtained from a human donor in good health. Material: CD8+ T cells from PBMCs. The CDR3 has the sequence CASSPPGRNTDTQYF. The base sequence is TGTGCCAGCAGTCCACCGGGACGGAACACAGATACGCAGTATTTT.